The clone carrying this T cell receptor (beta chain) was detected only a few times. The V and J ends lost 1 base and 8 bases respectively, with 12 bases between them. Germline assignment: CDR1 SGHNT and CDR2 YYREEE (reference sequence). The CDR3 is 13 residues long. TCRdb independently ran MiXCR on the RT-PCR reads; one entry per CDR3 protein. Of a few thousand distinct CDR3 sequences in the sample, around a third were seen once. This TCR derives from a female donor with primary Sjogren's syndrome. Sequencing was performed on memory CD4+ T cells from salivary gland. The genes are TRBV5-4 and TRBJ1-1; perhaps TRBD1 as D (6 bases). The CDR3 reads CASSLNPTGEAFF. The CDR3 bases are TGTGCCAGCAGCTTGAACCCGACAGGCGAAGCTTTCTTT.